The 31 T cell receptor beta chains below were found in one sample sequenced in a study of control samples from healthy donors and cancer patients. Method: immunoSEQ multiplex PCR; TCRdb's copy keeps in-frame clones and lacks some. Altogether about 170,000 clones are present, around 91% being singletons, with the ten largest covering over 1.2%. The sequenced sample was blood. All receptors come from a woman in her thirties in good health.

J is TRBJ2-2 and V is TRBV14; 7 bases align to TRBD1. CDR1 and CDR2 (germline): SGHDN, FVKESK. Germline trimming cut 1 base from V and 6 bases from J; bases unmatched to any gene: 8. The CDR3 length is 16 residues. Here the CDR3 reads CASSQGRGGAAGELFF. The CDR3, as DNA: TGTGCCAGCAGCCAAGGGAGAGGGGGCGCAGCCGGGGAGCTGTTTTTT.

The gene calls are TRBV30 and TRBJ1-5, with 7 bases fitting TRBD1. Trimming removed 0 bases from V and 0 bases from J; junction bases left unmatched: 2. The CDR3 is 15 residues long. The V gene's germline CDR1 is GTSNPN and CDR2 SVGIG (reference sequence). As DNA, the CDR3 is TGTGCCTGGAGTGTAGGGGGCAATAGCAATCAGCCCCAGCATTTT. This gives the protein CAWSVGGNSNQPQHF.

V usage is TRBV19 and J usage is TRBJ1-2; a possible D gene is TRBD1 (5 bases). This CDR3 region has 14 residues. Germline assignment: CDR1 LNHDA and CDR2 SQIVND (reference sequence). V was clipped by 3 bases and J by 4 bases, with 12 bases between them. The CDR3 nucleotides read TGTGCCAGTAGTATGGGCAGGGCACGCTATGGCTACACCTTC. Translated: CASSMGRARYGYTF.

The J gene is TRBJ2-6, the V gene TRBV28, with 11 bases fitting TRBD2. The CDR3 contains 18 residues. The V segment lost 6 bases and the J segment 0 bases; nucleotides outside the gene matches: 7. CDR1 is MDHEN and CDR2 is SYDVKM in the germline V gene. The CDR3 here is CASRPTSGVPSGANVLTF. As DNA, the CDR3 is TGTGCCAGCAGACCGACTAGCGGGGTTCCCTCTGGGGCCAACGTCCTGACTTTC.

The chain recombines TRBV2 with TRBJ1-3; TRBD1 might be the D (5 bases). Germline-derived CDR1 and CDR2 are SNHLY and FYNNEI. The CDR3 runs to 14 residues. V was trimmed by 6 bases and J by 1 base, leaving 10 bases between them. The CDR3 DNA sequence: TGTGCCAGCAGCCCCCAGGGATCTGGAAACACCATATATTTT. Protein: CASSPQGSGNTIYF.

V and J are TRBV28 and TRBJ2-2; tentatively, D is TRBD1 (6 bases). V was cut by 3 bases and J by 7 bases, with 12 bases left in between. Germline CDR1 MDHEN, CDR2 SYDVKM. The CDR3 spans 14 residues. The CDR3 sequence: CASSFQGIGGELFF. CDR3 nucleotide sequence: TGTGCCAGCAGTTTCCAGGGGATCGGCGGGGAGCTGTTTTTT.

CDR3 protein: CASSTGLQETQYF. The CDR3 DNA sequence: TGTGCCAGCAGCACGGGACTACAAGAGACCCAGTACTTC. The chain uses TRBV5-5 and TRBJ2-5; 7 bases match TRBD2. The V gene end was trimmed by 4 bases and the J gene end by 2 bases; junction bases not matched to a gene: 2. The CDR3 totals 13 residues. CDR1 and CDR2 (germline): SGHKS, YYEKEE (reference sequence).

This sequence joins TRBV3-1 (or the pseudogene TRBV3-2) and TRBJ2-7; D gene uncertain. The CDR3 runs 12 residues. Deletions cut 4 bases from V and 8 bases from J, with 12 bases between. The germline V gene encodes CDR1 LGHDT and CDR2 YNNKEL (reference sequence). The CDR3 region is CASSPHLGKQYF. CDR3 DNA sequence: TGTGCCAGCAGCCCCCATTTAGGGAAGCAGTACTTC.

V is TRBV27 and J is TRBJ2-5, with TRBD1 matching 11 bases. This CDR3 contains 14 residues. Germline V gives CDR1 MNHEY, CDR2 SMNVEV (reference sequence). The V and J ends lost 6 bases and 4 bases, in that order; junction bases with no gene match: 4. The CDR3 region is CASRVDRGRETQYF. CDR3 coding DNA: TGTGCCAGCAGGGTGGACAGGGGGCGAGAGACCCAGTACTTC.

The V and J genes are TRBV18 and TRBJ1-1; 7 nucleotides align to TRBD1. Looked up from germline, CDR1 is KGHSH and CDR2 is LQKENI. V was pared by 5 bases and J by 1 base, with 4 bases of the junction left unmatched. The CDR3 consists of 14 residues. Written as DNA, the CDR3 is TGTGCCAGCTCAGTGACAGGGCCGAACACTGAAGCTTTCTTT. Translated: CASSVTGPNTEAFF.

The chain recombines TRBV11-3 with TRBJ2-5; TRBD2 matches at 8 bases. Germline CDR1 reads SGHNT; CDR2 reads YENEEA. There are 14 residues in the CDR3. V trimming: 2 bases; J trimming: 3 bases; junction bases outside the gene matches: 2. CDR3 sequence: CASSLSGSKETQYF. In nucleotides, the CDR3 is TGTGCCAGCAGCTTAAGCGGGAGTAAAGAGACCCAGTACTTC.

V and J are TRBV25-1 and TRBJ2-3; 12 positions match TRBD2. Germline lookup yields CDR1 MGHDK and CDR2 SYGVNS. V gave up 2 bases and J gave up 4 bases; unmatched junction bases: 10. The CDR3 consists of 18 residues. The CDR3 here is CASSERRLAGGRADTQYF. In nucleotides, the CDR3 is TGTGCCAGCAGTGAACGGAGGCTAGCGGGGGGGCGAGCAGATACGCAGTATTTT. Full variable domain (outside the CDR3, taken from reference TRBV25-1 and TRBJ2-3): EADIYQTPRYLVIGTGKKITLECSQTMGHDKMYWYQQDPGMELHLIHYSYGVNSTEKGDLSSESTVSRIRTEHFPLTLESARPSHTSQYLCASSERRLAGGRADTQYFGPGTRLTVL.

This clone was found a few times. This chain uses TRBV6-1 with TRBJ1-5, with 8 bases aligning to TRBD1. Germline V gene sequence: CDR1 MNHNS, CDR2 SASEGT. The junction had 5 bases not matched to a gene; V was cut back by 2 bases and J by 5 bases. This CDR3 spans 15 amino acids. The CDR3 loop reads CASSESGGWYQPQHF. The DNA of the CDR3 is TGTGCCAGCAGTGAATCAGGGGGCTGGTATCAGCCCCAGCATTTT.

A single count supports this clone. V usage is TRBV4-3 and J usage is TRBJ2-6; 9 bases line up with TRBD2. Germline V lookup: CDR1 LGHNA, CDR2 YSLEER. V lost 3 bases to trimming and J lost 1 base; unmatched junction nucleotides: 1. The CDR3 extends over 16 amino acids. The DNA of the CDR3 is TGCGCCAGCAGCCAGGGACTAGCATCTGGGGCCAACGTCCTGACTTTC. Translated: CASSQGLASGANVLTF.

Comment on this clone: Other DNA sequences within the sample encode an identical CDR3. This chain links TRBV15 with TRBJ2-7, with D possibly TRBD2 on 5 matching bases. The CDR3 sequence is 13 residues long. The V and J ends lost 0 bases and 4 bases respectively, with 7 bases between them. Germline V lookup: CDR1 LNHNV, CDR2 YYDKDF (reference sequence). The CDR3 region is CATSRDRGYEQYF. CDR3 nucleotide sequence: TGTGCCACCAGCAGAGATCGGGGTTACGAGCAGTACTTC.

The chain couples TRBV4-1 to TRBJ2-2, with D perhaps matching TRBD1 (6 bases). V shed 1 base and J shed 5 bases, with 11 bases lying between them. The CDR3 has 15 amino acids. Germline loops: CDR1 MGHRA, CDR2 YSYEKL. The CDR3 protein is CASSQARGRTGELFF. The CDR3 DNA reads as TGCGCCAGCAGCCAAGCCAGGGGAAGGACCGGGGAGCTGTTTTTT.

The chain couples TRBV6-5 to TRBJ1-2; D ambiguous. The length of the CDR3 is 11 residues. Trimming removed 6 bases from V and 2 bases from J, with 4 bases in between. Germline lookup yields CDR1 MNHEY and CDR2 SVGAGI. CDR3 residues: CASSMNYGYTF. The CDR3 bases are TGTGCCAGCAGCATGAACTATGGCTACACCTTC.

In the case of this clone: This CDR3 is also generated by other DNA sequences in the sample. CDR3 loop: CASSRDSSYGYTF. The CDR3 coding sequence is TGCGCCAGCAGCCGGGACAGTAGTTATGGCTACACCTTC. The V call is TRBV5-1, the J call TRBJ1-2; 7 positions match TRBD1. Germline V gene lookup returns CDR1 SGHRS and CDR2 YFSETQ. V trimming: 4 bases; J trimming: 5 bases; junction bases outside the gene matches: 5. The length of the CDR3 is 13 residues.

The genes are TRBV18 and TRBJ2-5; 8 nucleotides line up with TRBD1. Germline values: CDR1 KGHSH, CDR2 LQKENI. The CDR3 sequence is 13 residues long. The V gene end was trimmed by 5 bases and the J gene end by 4 bases; junction bases not matched to a gene: 3. DNA of the CDR3: TGTGCCAGCTCAAGACAGGGGCGAGAGACCCAGTACTTC. Its translation: CASSRQGRETQYF.

The chain is built from TRBV5-1 and TRBJ2-2, with 7 positions matching TRBD1. This CDR3 is 15 amino acids long. With 4 bases clipped from V and 0 bases from J, the junction kept 3 bases outside the gene matches. The V gene's germline CDR1 is SGHRS and CDR2 YFSETQ. The CDR3 nucleotides read TGCGCCAGCAGCACCGGGACAGCGAACACCGGGGAGCTGTTTTTT. This codes for CASSTGTANTGELFF.

This rearrangement joins TRBV2 to TRBJ2-7; D gene ambiguous. V lost 7 bases, J lost 0 bases, and 7 bases lay in between. The CDR3 has 12 residues. From germline, CDR1 is SNHLY and CDR2 FYNNEI. CDR3 coding DNA: TGTGCCAGCACCTGGAGCTCCTACGAGCAGTACTTC. Translating gives CASTWSSYEQYF.

V gene TRBV6-2 or TRBV6-3 combines with J gene TRBJ2-6, with a weak D call TRBD2 (6 bases). Trimming took off 5 bases at V and 4 bases at J, with 12 bases between the two ends. The CDR3 contains 15 residues. Germline CDR1 is MNHEY and CDR2 is SVGEGT. The DNA for the CDR3 is TGTGCCAGCAGTACCCTAGCGTCCGGGGCCAACGTCCTGACTTTC. This encodes CASSTLASGANVLTF.

The V and J genes are TRBV5-6 and TRBJ2-1; D remains unclear. Trimming removed 0 bases at V and 10 bases at J, with 5 bases between. Germline loops: CDR1 SGHDT, CDR2 YYEEEE. The CDR3 loop spans 11 amino acids. CDR3 DNA sequence: TGTGCCAGCAGCTTGGATAGGGAGCAGTTCTTC. This codes for CASSLDREQFF. The full variable domain, rest sourced from reference TRBV5-6 and TRBJ2-1, is DAGVTQSPTHLIKTRGQQVTLRCSPKSGHDTVSWYQQALGQGPQFIFQYYEEEERQRGNFPDRFSGHQFPNYSSELNVNALLLGDSALYLCASSLDREQFFGPGTRLTVL.

The chain is built from TRBV3-1 (or the pseudogene TRBV3-2) and TRBJ2-2; 15 bases line up with TRBD2. J was trimmed by 4 bases and V by 4 bases; bases with no gene match: 4. The CDR3 sequence is 17 residues long. Germline V gene data show CDR1 as LGHDT and CDR2 as YNNKEL (reference sequence). This chain's CDR3 is CASSRGLAGGRTGELFF. CDR3 bases: TGTGCCAGCAGCCGCGGACTAGCGGGGGGGCGCACCGGGGAGCTGTTTTTT.

The chain has TRBV4-2 and TRBJ1-5; D is possibly TRBD1 (5 bases). Trimming cost V 4 bases and J 0 bases, with 10 bases left between them. CDR1 and CDR2 from the germline V gene are LGHNA and YNFKEQ. CDR3 length equals 15 residues. The CDR3 region has the DNA TGTGCCAGCAGCCGGGACGGATATAGCAATCAGCCCCAGCATTTT. Translating gives CASSRDGYSNQPQHF.

This chain joins TRBV11-2 and TRBJ2-3; D possibly corresponds to TRBD2 (5 bases). V was clipped by 1 base and J by 2 bases, with 7 bases between them. Germline CDR1 reads SGHAT; CDR2 reads FQNNGV. This CDR3 is built from 14 residues. As DNA, the CDR3 is TGTGCCAGCAGCTTAGTCGGGGACACAGATACGCAGTATTTT. It specifies CASSLVGDTDTQYF.

The J gene is TRBJ2-1, the V gene TRBV29-1; a weak D match, TRBD2 (6 bases). The CDR3 length is 14 residues. Trimming cost V 4 bases and J 1 base, with 11 bases left between them. CDR1 is SQVTM and CDR2 is ANQGSEA in the germline V gene. The CDR3 bases are TGCAGCGTTGGTCCGGGACTGTCCTACAATGAGCAGTTCTTC. Translated: CSVGPGLSYNEQFF.

The chain employs TRBV13 and TRBJ1-2, with TRBD1 identical over 10 bases. The V and J ends lost 5 bases and 6 bases, in that order; junction bases with no gene match: 6. The CDR3 is 14 residues long. Germline CDR1 and CDR2: PRHDT and FYEKMQ (reference sequence). This CDR3 is CASSTRQGAHGYTF. The CDR3 bases are TGTGCCAGCAGCACCCGACAGGGGGCCCATGGCTACACCTTC.

The V and J genes are TRBV11-3 and TRBJ1-2, with 8 positions matching TRBD1. The CDR3 totals 16 residues. After removal of 6 bases from V and 2 bases from J, the junction contained 11 bases not matched to a gene. Germline V gene data show CDR1 as SGHNT and CDR2 as YENEEA. The CDR3 coding sequence is TGTGCCAGCAGTCCCGGACAGGGCCAAAGCAACTATGGCTACACCTTC. Translation gives CASSPGQGQSNYGYTF.

This clone was found once. The chain has TRBV29-1 and TRBJ1-2; 10 bases agree with TRBD1. With 3 bases clipped from V and 7 bases from J, the junction kept 5 bases outside the gene matches. CDR1 and CDR2 from the germline V gene are SQVTM and ANQGSEA. This CDR3 comprises 13 residues. This CDR3 reads CSVERDRGLGYTF. CDR3 nucleotide sequence: TGCAGCGTTGAGAGAGACAGGGGGCTTGGCTACACCTTC. Looking up the rest from reference TRBV29-1 and TRBJ1-2 gives the full variable domain: SAVISQKPSRDICQRGTSLTIQCQVDSQVTMMFWYRQQPGQSLTLIATANQGSEATYESGFVIDKFPISRPNLTFSTLTVSNMSPEDSSIYLCSVERDRGLGYTFGSGTRLTVV.

The J gene is TRBJ1-6, the V gene TRBV9; the match to TRBD1 covers 9 bases. The CDR3 has 16 amino acids. CDR1 and CDR2 (germline): SGDLS, YYNGEE. J was trimmed by 8 bases and V by 4 bases; bases with no gene match: 10. The CDR3 DNA follows: TGTGCCAGCAGCCCCAGTAGGGGACAGGGACATTCACCCCTCCACTTT. Its translation: CASSPSRGQGHSPLHF.